This T cell receptor (beta chain) was observed in a study of cytomegalovirus exposure and HLA in healthy donors. Only in-frame clones appear in the TCRdb table, and some are missing; sequencing was by immunoSEQ multiplex PCR. The repertoire holds 250,000 to 300,000 clones, with 80% to 90% as singletons. This CDR3 comprises 13 residues. Trimming at V came to 8 bases and at J to 4 bases, leaving 6 bases not matched to a gene. CDR1 is MDHEN, CDR2 SYDVKM, per germline. Worth noting for this clone: The antigen remains undetermined.

Overall study results and limits: Subsequent analysis showed first-cohort TCR clusters tending to co-occur in more than 90 validation repertoires. Rarity marked most TCR sequences, yet some public TCRs occurred in many donors. Cytomegalovirus-associated status was assigned to some 180 TCR beta chains. A few CMV-associated chains proved CMV antigen-specific in vitro.

This sequence was found in a woman younger than 30 in good health and CMV-seronegative. Sequenced material: PBMCs. The V gene is TRBV28, the J gene TRBJ1-2, with 8 nucleotides matching TRBD1. CDR3 sequence (DNA): TGTGCCAGCTCATCGGACAGGGCCTATGGCTACACCTTC. Amino acids: CASSSDRAYGYTF.